Listed below are T cell receptor beta chains from one sample, sequenced in a study of T cell repertoires in cytomegalovirus infection. TCRdb re-derived calls from the reads in MiXCR, one entry per CDR3 protein. The sample yields 65,000 to 95,000 distinct CDR3 sequences, roughly 3.5% seen once. Sequencing was carried out using PBMCs. These receptors all come from a human donor in good health (CMV status not recorded). Some clones in this sample may be carry-over from other donors' samples. The CDR3 runs from the conserved cysteine through the conserved F or W. Each record gives: J gene, clone size, D gene, V gene, CDR3 protein, CDR3 DNA. A D gene is named only where the DNA matches it firmly. Size is stated as once, few, many or a size class.

TRBJ1-1 many TRBD1 TRBV18 CASSRTGVTEAFF TGTGCCAGCTCACGGACAGGGGTTACTGAAGCTTTCTTT
TRBJ1-1 many NA TRBV6-2/TRBV6-3 CASSYPGNTEAFF TGTGCCAGCAGTTACCCCGGGAACACTGAAGCTTTCTTT
TRBJ2-3 many NA TRBV7-2 CASSSGGSADTQYF TGTGCCAGCAGCTCGGGGGGCTCGGCAGATACGCAGTATTTT
TRBJ1-1 many NA TRBV7-6 CASSLLDKATNTEAFF TGTGCCAGCAGCCTACTCGACAAGGCAACTAACACTGAAGCTTTCTTT
TRBJ1-5 many NA TRBV19 CASSYSGGSQPQHF TGTGCCAGTAGTTATTCGGGGGGGAGTCAGCCCCAGCATTTT
TRBJ1-1 many TRBD1 TRBV30 CAWSGLKGQSIGAFF TGTGCCTGGAGTGGGCTCAAGGGACAGTCCATAGGAGCTTTCTTT
TRBJ2-3 many NA TRBV29-1 CSVRERNPTDTQYF TGCAGCGTTCGAGAACGGAACCCCACAGATACGCAGTATTTT
TRBJ1-5 many TRBD1 TRBV19 CASSIPGQGARQPQHF TGTGCCAGTAGTATTCCGGGACAGGGGGCGCGGCAGCCCCAGCATTTT
TRBJ1-1 many NA TRBV12-3/TRBV12-4 CASNPARNTEAFF TGTGCCAGCAACCCGGCCCGGAACACTGAAGCTTTCTTT
TRBJ2-3 many NA TRBV4-1 CASSQGLGTLIDTQYF TGCGCCAGCAGCCAAGGACTAGGGACCTTAATAGATACGCAGTATTTT
TRBJ2-1 many NA TRBV5-4 CASSLSLGSTHNEQFF TGTGCCAGCAGCTTGAGTCTAGGGTCAACACACAATGAGCAGTTCTTC
TRBJ1-4 many TRBD1 TRBV2 CASFRTGANEKLFF TGTGCCAGCTTCAGGACAGGCGCTAATGAAAAACTGTTTTTT
TRBJ2-3 many TRBD1 TRBV6-5 CASSRPGQGTDTQYF TGTGCCAGCAGTAGACCGGGACAGGGAACAGATACGCAGTATTTT
TRBJ2-6 many NA TRBV4-3 CASSQELLEQYSGANVLTF TGCGCCAGCAGCCAAGAACTCTTAGAGCAGTACTCTGGGGCCAACGTCCTGACTTTC
TRBJ2-1 many NA TRBV6-8 CASGSRGLNEQFF TGTGCCAGCGGTTCCCGGGGGCTTAATGAGCAGTTCTTC
TRBJ2-3 many NA TRBV12-5 CASGLSSERDTQYF TGTGCTAGTGGTTTGAGTTCAGAGCGAGATACGCAGTATTTT
TRBJ1-5 many NA TRBV5-6 CASSSRHFNQPQHF TGTGCCAGCAGCTCCCGACACTTCAATCAGCCCCAGCATTTT
TRBJ1-1 many NA TRBV7-8 CASSSDDLGTEAFF TGTGCCAGCAGCTCGGATGACCTGGGCACTGAAGCTTTCTTT
TRBJ2-2 many NA TRBV28 CASSLATTTGELFF TGTGCCAGCAGTTTGGCCACGACCACCGGGGAGCTGTTTTTT
TRBJ2-4 many NA TRBV12-3/TRBV12-4 CASRRDEKNIQYF TGTGCCAGCAGACGGGACGAGAAAAACATTCAGTACTTC
TRBJ1-6 many TRBD1 TRBV7-2 CASSRDRGRFSPLHF TGTGCCAGCAGCCGGGACAGGGGGCGGTTTTCACCCCTCCACTTT
TRBJ2-2 many NA TRBV20-1 CSARVRNTGELFF TGCAGTGCTAGAGTCAGGAACACCGGGGAGCTGTTTTTT
TRBJ2-5 many TRBD2 TRBV7-2 CASSPSGVAHILARETQYF TGTGCCAGCAGCCCCTCAGGTGTAGCCCACATACTAGCGCGGGAGACCCAGTACTTC
TRBJ1-6 many NA TRBV20-1 CSARDAGSPLHF TGCAGTGCTAGAGATGCAGGTTCACCCCTCCACTTT
TRBJ1-4 many NA TRBV30 CAWSGWGATNEKLFF TGTGCCTGGAGTGGATGGGGAGCAACTAATGAAAAACTGTTTTTT
TRBJ2-3 many NA TRBV6-1 CASTQRGGANTDTQYF TGTGCCAGCACCCAAAGAGGGGGGGCTAACACAGATACGCAGTATTTT
TRBJ2-3 many NA TRBV15 CATSRDGLAPDTQYF TGTGCCACCAGCAGAGATGGGCTAGCACCAGATACGCAGTATTTT
TRBJ2-5 many TRBD2 TRBV7-6 CASSRGGLARMIQETQYF TGTGCCAGCAGCCGGGGAGGACTAGCCCGAATGATCCAAGAGACCCAGTACTTC
TRBJ2-6 many TRBD1 TRBV5-4 CASSSDRVSSGANVLTF TGTGCCAGCAGCTCCGACAGGGTCTCATCTGGGGCCAACGTCCTGACTTTC
TRBJ1-5 many NA TRBV28 CASRRQVFNQPQHF TGTGCCAGTCGACGCCAGGTGTTCAATCAGCCCCAGCATTTT
TRBJ2-5 many TRBD1 TRBV6-1 CASSLDRGRRPQETQYF TGTGCCAGCAGCCTCGACAGGGGGCGAAGACCTCAAGAGACCCAGTACTTC
TRBJ1-5 many NA TRBV12-3/TRBV12-4 CASRIDRPNQPQHF TGTGCCAGCAGGATCGACAGGCCCAATCAGCCCCAGCATTTT
TRBJ2-5 many TRBD2 TRBV4-3 CASSQEKGGWETQYF TGCGCCAGCAGCCAAGAGAAGGGAGGGTGGGAGACCCAGTACTTC
TRBJ2-1 many TRBD2 TRBV10-3 CAIRSSGGYYEQFF TGTGCCATCAGGTCTAGCGGGGGGTACTATGAGCAGTTCTTC
TRBJ1-5 many NA TRBV7-6 CASSMAEYQPQHF TGTGCCAGCAGCATGGCGGAGTATCAGCCCCAGCATTTT
TRBJ2-5 many TRBD2 TRBV7-8 CASSLDGTGGETQYF TGTGCCAGCAGCTTAGATGGGACCGGGGGGGAGACCCAGTACTTC
TRBJ1-5 medium-sized TRBD1 TRBV7-8 CASSAPRDSRNQPQHF TGTGCCAGCAGCGCACCCCGGGACAGCAGGAATCAGCCCCAGCATTTT
TRBJ1-2 many NA TRBV3-1 CASSQEWQDADYTF TGTGCCAGCAGCCAAGAATGGCAGGATGCCGACTACACCTTC
TRBJ1-2 many NA TRBV7-2 CASSLDWGRNYGYTF TGTGCCAGCAGCTTAGACTGGGGGAGGAACTATGGCTACACCTTC
TRBJ2-1 many NA TRBV2 CASSGPPPNEQFF TGTGCCAGCAGCGGACCCCCCCCGAATGAGCAGTTCTTC
TRBJ2-1 many NA TRBV30 CAWKAGNNEQFF TGTGCCTGGAAGGCAGGCAACAATGAGCAGTTCTTC
TRBJ2-7 many NA TRBV6-2/TRBV6-3 CASSYSSVMGYEQYF TGTGCCAGCAGTTACTCCTCCGTTATGGGTTACGAGCAGTACTTC
TRBJ1-2 many NA TRBV7-2 CASSLEGGIGVYTF TGTGCCAGCAGCTTAGAAGGTGGTATCGGGGTCTACACCTTC
TRBJ2-3 many TRBD2 TRBV7-8 CASSPKASGGADTQYF TGTGCCAGCAGTCCCAAGGCCAGCGGGGGGGCGGATACGCAGTATTTT
TRBJ1-6 many NA TRBV6-1 CASSEKLTRGSSYNSPLHF TGTGCCAGCAGTGAAAAGCTTACGAGGGGCAGCTCCTATAATTCACCCCTCCACTTT
TRBJ1-2 many TRBD1 TRBV29-1 CSVDDRENYGYTF TGCAGCGTCGATGACAGGGAGAACTATGGCTACACCTTC
TRBJ2-3 many NA TRBV10-3 CAVSAGASSTDTQYF TGTGCCGTTTCGGCAGGGGCGAGTAGCACAGATACGCAGTATTTT
TRBJ2-7 many TRBD1 TRBV19 CASSPGQGISYEQYF TGTGCCAGTAGTCCGGGACAGGGGATCTCCTACGAGCAGTACTTC